This TCR beta chain was sequenced for a study of blood T cell repertoires in COVID-19. Across the study: COVID-19 samples, acute and convalescent, were from the United States, Italy and Spain. T cells, B-cell-depleted T cells, or PBMCs provided the cDNA or gDNA that served as material.

Original data processing: Cell counts per sample came from amplifying reference gene primers. Sequencing used immunoSEQ multiplex PCR; TCRdb keeps in-frame clones, though not all of them. Clone size and the V and J calls come from that table; the DNA yielded D and trimming. Found here are about 220,000 clones, 80% of them singletons; the top ten hold roughly 13%. V dropped 8 bases and J dropped 3; count of bases not matched to a gene: 1. This CDR3 is 11 amino acids long. From germline, CDR1 is LNHNV and CDR2 YYDKDF (reference sequence). Sequenced input: peripheral blood. The clonotype originates from a human donor in a cohort sampled during active COVID-19. The V call is TRBV15, the J call TRBJ2-7; TRBD1 matches 7 bases. The CDR3 region has the DNA TGTGCCACCGGGACAGTCTACGAGCAGTACTTC. Translated: CATGTVYEQYF.